The rows below give T cell receptor beta chains drawn from one sample of a study of blood T cell repertoires in COVID-19. TCRdb's table, derived via immunoSEQ multiplex PCR, lists solely in-frame clones and lacks some. The table has 270,000 or so clones, roughly 80% seen once. Material: peripheral blood. Receptors originate from a woman aged 45-59 years who had recovered from COVID-19. The CDR3 runs from the conserved cysteine through the conserved F or W. D genes are given only for firm matches. The size field is filled for only some rows; it gives once, few, many or a size class.

v_call	j_call	clone_size	d_call	cdr3_nt	cdr3_aa
TRBV5-8	TRBJ2-6	NA	NA	TGTGCCAGCATACCATGGGGCGGCTCTGGGGCCAACGTCCTGACTTTC	CASIPWGGSGANVLTF
TRBV6-4	TRBJ1-1	NA	TRBD1	TGTGCCAGCAGCGTAAACCCCGGGACAGATGAAGCTTTCTTT	CASSVNPGTDEAFF
TRBV24-1	TRBJ2-2	few	NA	TGTGCCACCAGTGATACCCTCGGGACAACCAACGGGGAGCTGTTTTTT	CATSDTLGTTNGELFF
TRBV19	TRBJ2-1	NA	TRBD2	TGTGCCAGTAGTATAATAGCGGGAGCCGATGAGCAGTTCTTC	CASSIIAGADEQFF
TRBV10-3	TRBJ2-2	NA	TRBD2	TGTGCCATCAGTGGGGGACTAGACACCGGGGAGCTGTTTTTT	CAISGGLDTGELFF
TRBV5-6	TRBJ2-3	NA	TRBD1	TGTGCCAGCCGGGACAGACTTAGAGGTACGCAGTATTTT	CASRDRLRGTQYF
TRBV7-2	TRBJ1-6	NA	TRBD1	TGTGCCAGCAGGCTCGGGACAGCATCTCCCCTCCACTTT	CASRLGTASPLHF
TRBV6-2/TRBV6-3	TRBJ1-4	NA	NA	TGTGCCAGCAGTTTACTATTCGGAACTAATGAAAAACTGTTTTTT	CASSLLFGTNEKLFF
TRBV7-2	TRBJ1-1	NA	NA	TGTGCCAGCAGCTTGGGGGCACATAAGAACACTGAAGCTTTCTTT	CASSLGAHKNTEAFF
TRBV4-3	TRBJ1-3	once	NA	TGCGCCAGCAGCCAAGATGCGGGGGGGGCTGGAAACACCATATATTTT	CASSQDAGGAGNTIYF
TRBV7-2	TRBJ2-7	NA	TRBD1	TGTGCCAGCAGGTTCCGGGACAGGGAGATTTACGAGCAGTACTTC	CASRFRDREIYEQYF
TRBV21-1	TRBJ2-5	NA	NA	TGTGCCAGCAGCAATTTGACCGCGACAGGGACCCAAGAGACCCAGTACTTC	CASSNLTATGTQETQYF
TRBV21-1	TRBJ1-2	once	NA	TGTGCCAGCAGCAAAATGTGCAGGGGGCTCGGCTACACCTTC	CASSKMCRGLGYTF
TRBV19	TRBJ2-2	once	NA	TGTGCCAGTAGTCCCTTGGGGGGCACCGGGGAGCTGTTTTTT	CASSPLGGTGELFF
TRBV18	TRBJ1-1	NA	NA	TGTGCCAGCTCACCGGGACTCGTTGAAGCTTTCTTT	CASSPGLVEAFF